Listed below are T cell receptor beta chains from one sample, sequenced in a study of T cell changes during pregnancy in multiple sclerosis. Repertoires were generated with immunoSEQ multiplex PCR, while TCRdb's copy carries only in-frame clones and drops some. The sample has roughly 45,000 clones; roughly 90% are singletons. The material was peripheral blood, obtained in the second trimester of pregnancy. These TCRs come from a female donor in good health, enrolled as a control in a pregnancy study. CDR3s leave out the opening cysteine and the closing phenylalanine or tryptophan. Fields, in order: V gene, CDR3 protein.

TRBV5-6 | ASSLVSWTGGHEQY
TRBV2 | ASRLGQGGYGYT
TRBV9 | ASSVAWQFGYT
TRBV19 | ASSTWLAGDEQF
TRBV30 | AWSVGRAQF
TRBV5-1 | ASSLARSAEAF
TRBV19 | ASSIGTAFNEKLF
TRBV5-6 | ASSRGQHANTEAF
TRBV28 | ASSGGQFYGYT
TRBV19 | ASSIAGVDTQY
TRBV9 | ASSGHRAGETQY
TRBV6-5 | ASSLLAGRTDTQY
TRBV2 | ASSDYSAREQY
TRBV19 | ASSPNTGTAYGYT
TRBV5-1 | ASSWTSGANTGELF
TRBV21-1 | ASSSGPTSSGQTYEQY
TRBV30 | AWSFTSGMGTQY
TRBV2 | ASSGDRELPTTYEQY
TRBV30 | AWSVLAGQDTQY
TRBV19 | ASSDQGIGSGANVLT
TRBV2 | ATGPGLGANEQF
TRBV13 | ASSPPPGQGNEQY
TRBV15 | ATSRGELDRGIGYEQY
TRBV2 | ASSLYTGSMGYEQY
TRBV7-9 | ASSTGQGNEKLF
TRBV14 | ASSRNAGNVATEAF
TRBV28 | ASSPSGTVDDPQH
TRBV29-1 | SVEVASDTQY
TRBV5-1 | ASSTGDYGYT
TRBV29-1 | SLGRDRGQTQY
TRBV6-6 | ASSHRDMDRNTEAF